This entry lists 27 T cell receptor beta chains sequenced from one sample in a study of T cell responses to AZD1222 COVID-19 vaccine. TCRdb keeps only in-frame clones here, not all; method: immunoSEQ multiplex PCR. The sample holds 130,000 or so clones, about 91% seen once. This sample comprised peripheral blood, obtained 28 days after the second AZD1222 dose. These receptors all stem from an adult who received the AZD1222 COVID-19 vaccine.

This CDR3 is CASSPSGQKGNYGYTF. CDR3 nucleotides: TGTGCCAGCAGTCCTTCAGGACAGAAGGGAAACTATGGCTACACCTTC. This rearrangement joins TRBV28 to TRBJ1-2; possibly TRBD1 for D (6 bases). Between the trimmed V and J ends, which lost 5 bases and 2 bases, there was a span of 18 bases. From germline, CDR1 is MDHEN and CDR2 SYDVKM. The CDR3 sequence is 16 residues long.

This clone is medium-sized by share. This chain uses TRBV29-1 with TRBJ1-2; D ambiguous. The CDR3 has 12 amino acids. Germline V gives CDR1 SQVTM, CDR2 ANQGSEA. V was cut by 5 bases and J by 1 base, with 8 bases left in between. The CDR3 DNA reads TGCAGCGTTACGGGCTTTAACTATGGCTACACCTTC. It encodes CSVTGFNYGYTF. Looking up the rest from reference TRBV29-1 and TRBJ1-2 gives the full variable domain: SAVISQKPSRDICQRGTSLTIQCQVDSQVTMMFWYRQQPGQSLTLIATANQGSEATYESGFVIDKFPISRPNLTFSTLTVSNMSPEDSSIYLCSVTGFNYGYTFGSGTRLTVV.

CDR3 nucleotide sequence: TGTGCCATCAGCCCTACCGTTGACAGGGGGACTGAAGCTTTCTTT. The encoded protein is CAISPTVDRGTEAFF. The chain has TRBV10-3 and TRBJ1-1, with 9 bases lining up with TRBD1. CDR3 length equals 15 residues. Trimming removed 6 bases from V and 5 bases from J; junction bases left unmatched: 10. The V gene's germline CDR1 is ENHRY and CDR2 SYGVKD.

This rearrangement joins TRBV6-2 or TRBV6-3 to TRBJ2-7; D is ambiguous. The length of the CDR3 is 17 residues. Per the germline V gene, CDR1 is MNHEY and CDR2 is SVGEGT. Trimming shortened V by 0 bases and J by 4 bases, and 19 bases separated the two germline ends. The CDR3 DNA sequence: TGTGCCAGCAGTTACTCGATGATTGAAGCGACCCCTTACGAGCAGTACGTC. This encodes CASSYSMIEATPYEQYV.

The chain couples TRBV3-1 (or the pseudogene TRBV3-2) to TRBJ1-2; D gene ambiguous. This CDR3 has 12 residues. Germline V lookup: CDR1 LGHDT, CDR2 YNNKEL (reference sequence). Trimming removed 0 bases from V and 8 bases from J, with 7 bases in between. This chain's CDR3 is CASSQDPGGYTF. CDR3 bases: TGTGCCAGCAGCCAAGATCCCGGCGGCTACACCTTC.

This clone was picked up one time. The chain links TRBV3-1 (or the pseudogene TRBV3-2) to TRBJ2-7; D may correspond to TRBD1 or TRBD2 (5 bases each). The CDR3 sequence is 16 residues long. From germline, CDR1 is LGHDT and CDR2 YNNKEL (reference sequence). Trimming stripped 1 base from V and 2 bases from J, with 15 bases between. This chain's CDR3 is CASSQVGDPRPYEQYV. The CDR3 DNA is TGTGCCAGCAGCCAAGTGGGGGACCCTAGACCCTACGAGCAGTACGTC.

V usage is TRBV27 and J usage is TRBJ2-2, with 8 bases matching TRBD2. CDR1 and CDR2 from the germline V gene are MNHEY and SMNVEV (reference sequence). Trimming took 2 bases from V and 3 from J; bases not matched to a gene: 8. The CDR3 is made up of 17 amino acids. CDR3 sequence reads: CASSLRGGLVDTGELFF. The DNA of the CDR3 is TGTGCCAGCAGTTTAAGAGGGGGACTAGTCGACACCGGGGAGCTGTTTTTT.

This sequence joins TRBV6-5 and TRBJ2-7; either TRBD1 or TRBD2 may fit D (5 bases each). Trimming cost V 4 bases and J 7 bases, with 11 bases left between them. Germline assignment: CDR1 MNHEY and CDR2 SVGAGI. The CDR3 runs 12 residues. The chain's CDR3 is CASSWGTGEQYF. In nucleotides, the CDR3 is TGTGCCAGCAGTTGGGGGACGGGAGAGCAGTACTTC.

This rearrangement joins TRBV19 to TRBJ1-3; 7 bases are a match to TRBD1. The CDR3 extends over 15 amino acids. CDR1 and CDR2 (germline): LNHDA, SQIVND (reference sequence). Trimming took 4 bases from V and 4 from J; bases not matched to a gene: 7. The CDR3 loop is CASSTIQGSGNTIYF. CDR3 nucleotide sequence: TGTGCCAGTAGTACCATACAGGGGTCCGGAAACACCATATATTTT.

This clone was counted only a few times. V and J are TRBV3-1 (or the pseudogene TRBV3-2) and TRBJ1-1; no definite D call. The CDR3 has 13 residues. Between the trimmed V and J ends, which lost 1 base and 11 bases, there was a span of 14 bases. Germline CDR1 is LGHDT and CDR2 is YNNKEL (reference sequence). The CDR3 loop reads CASSQGTFNRAFF. In DNA form, the CDR3 reads TGTGCCAGCAGCCAAGGGACCTTCAATAGGGCTTTCTTT.

J is TRBJ1-4 and V is TRBV7-9, with 7 bases identical to TRBD1. The CDR3 totals 14 residues. In germline, CDR1 is SEHNR, CDR2 FQNEAQ (reference sequence). V was clipped by 5 bases and J by 4 bases; unmatched bases: 4. The CDR3 sequence is CASSRTGVNEKLFF. CDR3 DNA: TGTGCCAGCAGCCGGACAGGAGTTAATGAAAAACTGTTTTTT.

J is TRBJ1-5 and V is TRBV6-2 or TRBV6-3; D remains ambiguous. V shed 2 bases and J shed 1 base, with 6 bases lying between them. The CDR3 spans 14 residues. CDR1 and CDR2 from the germline V gene are MNHEY and SVGEGT. The CDR3 is CASSYRRSNQPQHF. The CDR3 DNA reads as TGTGCCAGCAGTTACAGGAGAAGCAATCAGCCCCAGCATTTT.

The sample holds one count of this clone. V is TRBV19 and J is TRBJ2-2; 11 nucleotides line up with TRBD2. Germline CDR1 and CDR2: LNHDA and SQIVND (reference sequence). J lost 1 base, V lost 5 bases, and 3 bases had no gene match. This CDR3 spans 16 amino acids. CDR3 protein: CASSPGLAGNTGELFF. CDR3 coding DNA: TGTGCCAGTAGTCCAGGACTAGCGGGGAACACCGGGGAGCTGTTTTTT.

The chain couples TRBV10-2 to TRBJ2-1; D might be TRBD2 (6 bases). Germline V CDR1 and CDR2: WSHSY, SAAADI. Deletions cut 7 bases from V and 8 bases from J, with 21 bases between. CDR3 length equals 15 residues. The DNA for the CDR3 is TGCGCCAGCAATCCACCGGGACTCACGAGGGATGAGCAGTTCTTC. Its protein is CASNPPGLTRDEQFF.

The V and J genes are TRBV19 and TRBJ2-1; 7 bases map to TRBD2. The CDR3 spans 14 residues. The V gene end was trimmed by 6 bases and the J gene end by 2 bases; junction bases not matched to a gene: 4. Germline CDR1 reads LNHDA; CDR2 reads SQIVND (reference sequence). The CDR3 DNA reads as TGTGCCAGTAGGACCGGGAGGCCCTACAATGAGCAGTTCTTC. Residues: CASRTGRPYNEQFF.

The chain links TRBV5-5 to TRBJ2-7; tentative D call: TRBD1 (5 bases). CDR3 length: 14 residues. The V and J ends lost 1 base and 4 bases respectively, with 12 bases between them. Germline V gene lookup returns CDR1 SGHKS and CDR2 YYEKEE (reference sequence). CDR3 region: CASSLQTAEYEQYF. Written as DNA, the CDR3 is TGTGCCAGCAGCTTGCAGACAGCTGAATACGAGCAGTACTTC.

V and J are TRBV7-9 and TRBJ1-3; no clear D gene. Germline-derived CDR1 and CDR2 are SEHNR and FQNEAQ (reference sequence). The V end was cut by 0 bases, the J end by 0 bases, with 6 bases between. The CDR3 runs 15 residues. The CDR3 DNA sequence: TGTGCCAGCAGCTTAGCGCCCGACTCTGGAAACACCATATATTTT. Translation gives CASSLAPDSGNTIYF.

This clone was seen a few times. The chain links TRBV7-6 to TRBJ1-5; no clear D. Per germline, CDR1 SGHVS and CDR2 FNYEAQ. This CDR3 has 13 residues. V gave up 1 base and J gave up 9 bases, with 10 bases separating them. CDR3 coding DNA: TGTGCCAGCAGCTTAGGGCTCGAGCCGCCCCAGCATTTT. This codes for CASSLGLEPPQHF.

The chain joins TRBV27 to TRBJ1-5; D gene unclear. This CDR3 contains 13 residues. Germline V CDR1 and CDR2: MNHEY, SMNVEV (reference sequence). Trimming took 2 bases from V and 7 from J, leaving 9 bases between them. CDR3 nucleotide sequence: TGTGCCAGCAGTTTAGCAGGCGGGCAGCCCCAGCATTTT. Amino acid sequence: CASSLAGGQPQHF.

This chain uses TRBV5-1 with TRBJ1-2; 8 bases line up with TRBD1. Germline V gives CDR1 SGHRS, CDR2 YFSETQ. This CDR3 region has 13 residues. V lost 4 bases and J lost 7; bases outside the gene matches: 6. DNA for the CDR3: TGCGCCAGCAGCACCCAGGGGGCGCTTGGCTACACCTTC. Translated, it gives CASSTQGALGYTF.

CDR3 nucleotide sequence: TGTGCCAGCTCCCCGTCAGTTGCTAACTATGGCTACACCTTC. It codes for CASSPSVANYGYTF. This sequence joins TRBV18 and TRBJ1-2; D is unresolved. The germline CDR1 and CDR2 sequences are KGHSH and LQKENI. The CDR3 is 14 residues long. Trimming removed 6 bases at V and 0 bases at J, with 11 bases between.

J is TRBJ2-1 and V is TRBV5-1, with 7 bases that match TRBD1. CDR3 length: 14 residues. Per the germline V gene, CDR1 is SGHRS and CDR2 is YFSETQ. V gave up 2 bases and J gave up 5 bases; unmatched junction bases: 4. CDR3 amino acids: CASSFWDRNNEQFF. DNA for the CDR3: TGCGCCAGCAGCTTTTGGGACAGAAACAATGAGCAGTTCTTC.

A note on this clone: The junction does not match germline at one end; this may be a read error. The V and J genes are TRBV7-7 and TRBJ2-1, with a tentative D call TRBD2 (7 bases). The CDR3 runs 15 residues. CDR1 and CDR2 (germline): SSHAT, FNYEAQ (reference sequence). The chain's CDR3 is CASSPWGGQGNEQFF. CDR3 coding DNA: TGTGCTAGCAGCCCCTGGGGGGGGCAAGGGAATGAGCAGTTCTTC.

The rearrangement joins TRBV12-3 or TRBV12-4 to TRBJ1-1; unclear D gene. This CDR3 has 11 amino acids. The V end lost 6 bases, the J end lost 7 bases, and 9 bases lay between the germline ends. The CDR3 sequence is CASSRRSEAFF. CDR3 coding DNA: TGTGCCAGCAGCCGCAGGAGTGAAGCTTTCTTT.

The table lists this clone with a count of one. This chain uses TRBV27 with TRBJ2-1; TRBD1 is a possible D gene (5 bases). Germline V gives CDR1 MNHEY, CDR2 SMNVEV (reference sequence). The V and J ends lost 4 bases and 7 bases respectively, with 14 bases between them. The CDR3 is 14 residues long. The CDR3 sequence: CASSSGPGWNEQFF. The CDR3, as DNA: TGTGCCAGCAGTTCTGGTCCAGGGTGGAATGAGCAGTTCTTC.

The CDR3 nucleotides are TGTGCCAGCAGCAGACAGGGGTCAACTGAAGCTTTCTTT. Translating gives CASSRQGSTEAFF. V is TRBV3-1 (or the pseudogene TRBV3-2) and J is TRBJ1-1, with 8 bases that match TRBD1. Germline V gives CDR1 LGHDT, CDR2 YNNKEL (reference sequence). With 5 bases clipped from V and 5 bases from J, the junction kept 4 bases outside the gene matches. The CDR3 consists of 13 residues.

The chain combines TRBV29-1 with TRBJ2-7; possibly TRBD1 for D (5 bases). The CDR3 runs to 10 residues. V was trimmed by 2 bases and J by 6 bases, leaving 5 bases between them. Germline CDR1 and CDR2: SQVTM and ANQGSEA. CDR3 DNA: TGCAGCGTTGAAAGGGGCGAGCAGTACTTC. It yields the protein CSVERGEQYF.